Listed below are T cell receptor beta chains from one sample, sequenced in a study of shared clonotypes between healthy human individuals. Generated by immunoSEQ multiplex PCR, the TCRdb table keeps only in-frame clones and is missing some. The table lists 1.4 million to 1.5 million clones, roughly 96% of them singletons. Sequencing was carried out using naive CD4+ T cells sorted from blood. The receptor set was obtained from a man under 40 in good health. Both conserved end residues are part of each CDR3. D genes are given only for firm matches.

cdr3_aa cdr3_nt v_call d_call j_call
CASSPLSGRNTGELFF TGTGCCAGCTCACCACTCAGCGGGAGGAACACCGGGGAGCTGTTTTTT TRBV18 TRBD2 TRBJ2-2
CASSFYGPGNTIYF TGTGCCAGCAGCTTCTACGGACCTGGAAACACCATATATTTT TRBV5-6 . TRBJ1-3
CASSSYRGALSYEQYF TGTGCCAGCAGTTCCTATCGAGGAGCGCTCTCCTACGAGCAGTACTTC TRBV28 . TRBJ2-7
CASSLVPGQYYEQYF TGTGCCAGCAGCTTAGTTCCTGGACAATATTACGAGCAGTACTTC TRBV11-1 . TRBJ2-7
CASSLVVSRGGNEQYF TGCGCCAGCAGCTTGGTTGTCAGCCGGGGGGGTAACGAGCAGTACTTC TRBV5-1 TRBD2 TRBJ2-7
CASSQVFNNEQFF TGTGCCAGCAGTCAAGTATTCAACAATGAGCAGTTCTTC TRBV28 . TRBJ2-1
CASTQFGHSSYNEQFF TGTGCCAGCACACAATTCGGACATTCCTCCTACAATGAGCAGTTCTTC TRBV11-2 . TRBJ2-1
CASKGGRNEQFF TGTGCCAGTAAGGGAGGCCGCAATGAGCAGTTCTTC TRBV19 . TRBJ2-1
CASSPRLAGGYSDTQYF TGTGCCAGCAGCCCCAGACTAGCGGGAGGGTATTCGGATACGCAGTATTTT TRBV11-1 TRBD2 TRBJ2-3
CASSSGTSGRLSGELFF TGTGCCAGCAGCTCGGGGACTAGCGGGAGATTGTCCGGGGAGCTGTTTTTT TRBV5-4 TRBD2 TRBJ2-2
CASSMGPPLPDFGYTF TGTGCCAGCAGTATGGGGCCGCCGTTACCCGATTTTGGCTACACCTTC TRBV7-9 . TRBJ1-2
CASSHGLAGGYNEQFF TGTGCCAGCAGCCACGGACTAGCGGGAGGATACAATGAGCAGTTCTTC TRBV5-6 TRBD2 TRBJ2-1